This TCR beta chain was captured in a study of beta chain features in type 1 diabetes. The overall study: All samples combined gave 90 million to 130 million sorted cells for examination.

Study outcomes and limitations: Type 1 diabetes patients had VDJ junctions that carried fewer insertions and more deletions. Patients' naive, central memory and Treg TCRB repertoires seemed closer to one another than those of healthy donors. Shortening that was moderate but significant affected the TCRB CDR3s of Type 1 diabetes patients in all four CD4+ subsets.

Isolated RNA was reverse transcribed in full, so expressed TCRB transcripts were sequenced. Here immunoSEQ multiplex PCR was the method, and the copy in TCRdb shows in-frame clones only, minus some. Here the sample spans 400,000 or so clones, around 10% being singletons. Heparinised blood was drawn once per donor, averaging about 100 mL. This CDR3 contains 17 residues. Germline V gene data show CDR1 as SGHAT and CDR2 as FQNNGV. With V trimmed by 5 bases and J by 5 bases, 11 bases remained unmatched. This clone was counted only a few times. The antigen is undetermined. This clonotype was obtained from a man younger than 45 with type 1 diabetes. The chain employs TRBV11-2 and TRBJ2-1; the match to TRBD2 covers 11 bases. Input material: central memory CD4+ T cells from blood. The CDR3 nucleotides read TGTGCCAGCAGCCAGGGGAGGGGGACTAGCGGACACAATGAGCAGTTCTTC. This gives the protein CASSQGRGTSGHNEQFF.